This TCR beta chain originates from a study of T-cell memory formation after mild COVID-19. Study at large: TCR clusters were mostly confined to one donor each.

This clonotype appeared a few times. The antigen remains unidentified. This CDR3 is 13 amino acids long. Germline loops: CDR1 KGHDR, CDR2 SFDVKD. Trimming shortened V by 10 bases and J by 1 base, and 12 bases separated the two germline ends. Each CDR3 protein gets one entry after TCRdb re-called the 5' RACE reads with MiXCR. This sample carries about 340,000 distinct CDR3 sequences, 21% of them seen once, and the ten largest clones take around 12%. Study-wide results and caveats: SARS-CoV-2 specificity of second-wave clones peaking day 37 was unconfirmed. Contracting clones localized mainly to CM and EM when CD4+ and mainly to EMRA when CD8+. Some responding clones appeared in pre-infection memory, suggesting cross-reactive memory joined.

This sequence originates from an adult woman who had mild COVID-19 (a few samples of this study predate the infection). Cell type and time point are not known. The genes are TRBV24-1 and TRBJ2-5; D possibly corresponds to TRBD1 (6 bases). The source material was PBMCs or a T cell subset sorted from them (not recorded which). The CDR3 reads CATAGELQETQYF. In nucleotides, the CDR3 is TGTGCCACTGCAGGGGAGCTCCAAGAGACCCAGTACTTC.